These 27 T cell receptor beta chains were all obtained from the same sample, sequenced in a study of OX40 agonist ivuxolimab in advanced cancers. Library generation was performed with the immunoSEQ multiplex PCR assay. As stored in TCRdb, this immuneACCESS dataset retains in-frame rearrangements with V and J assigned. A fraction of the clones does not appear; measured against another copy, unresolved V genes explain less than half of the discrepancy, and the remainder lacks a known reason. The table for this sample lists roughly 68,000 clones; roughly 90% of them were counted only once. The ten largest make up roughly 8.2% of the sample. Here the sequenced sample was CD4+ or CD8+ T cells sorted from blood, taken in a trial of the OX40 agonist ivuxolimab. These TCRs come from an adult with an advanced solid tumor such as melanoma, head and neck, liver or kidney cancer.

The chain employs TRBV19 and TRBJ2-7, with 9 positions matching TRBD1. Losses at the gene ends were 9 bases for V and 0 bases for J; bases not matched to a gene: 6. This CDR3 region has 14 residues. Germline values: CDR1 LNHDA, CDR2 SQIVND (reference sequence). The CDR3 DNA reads TGTGCCAGCCGGACAGGGGCCAGCTCCTACGAGCAGTACTTC. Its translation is CASRTGASSYEQYF.

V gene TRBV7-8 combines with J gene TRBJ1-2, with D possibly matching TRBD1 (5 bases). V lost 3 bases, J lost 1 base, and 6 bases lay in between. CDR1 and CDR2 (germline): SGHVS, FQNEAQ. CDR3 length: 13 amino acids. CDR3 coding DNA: TGTGCCAGCAGCTTTGGGGGTAACTATGGCTACACCTTC. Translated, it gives CASSFGGNYGYTF.

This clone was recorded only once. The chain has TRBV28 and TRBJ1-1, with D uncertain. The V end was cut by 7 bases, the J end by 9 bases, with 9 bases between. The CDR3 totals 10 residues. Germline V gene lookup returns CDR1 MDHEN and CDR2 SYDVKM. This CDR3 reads CASIGLQAFF. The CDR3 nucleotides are TGTGCCAGCATTGGCCTCCAAGCTTTCTTT.

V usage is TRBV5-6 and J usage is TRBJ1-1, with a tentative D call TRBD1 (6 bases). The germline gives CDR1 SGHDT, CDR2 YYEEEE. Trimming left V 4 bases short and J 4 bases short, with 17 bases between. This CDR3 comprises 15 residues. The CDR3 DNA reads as TGTGCCAGCAGCGTCCGGAGGGGGGGATTCACTGAAGCTTTCTTT. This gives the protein CASSVRRGGFTEAFF.

The CDR3 loop is CASSIGWPSGGLVAFF. The CDR3 DNA is TGTGCCAGTAGTATAGGGTGGCCTTCCGGTGGTTTGGTAGCTTTCTTT. The chain carries TRBV19 and TRBJ1-1; D not resolved. CDR1 and CDR2 from the germline V gene are LNHDA and SQIVND (reference sequence). This CDR3 region has 16 residues. Trimming took 1 base from V and 10 from J, leaving 22 bases between them.

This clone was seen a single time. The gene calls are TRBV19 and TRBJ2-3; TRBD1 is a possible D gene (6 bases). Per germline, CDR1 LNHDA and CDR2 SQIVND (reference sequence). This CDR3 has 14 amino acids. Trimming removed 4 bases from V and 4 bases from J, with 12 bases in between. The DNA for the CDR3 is TGTGCCAGTAGTACCGGACAGCTAGCAGATACGCAGTATTTT. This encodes CASSTGQLADTQYF.

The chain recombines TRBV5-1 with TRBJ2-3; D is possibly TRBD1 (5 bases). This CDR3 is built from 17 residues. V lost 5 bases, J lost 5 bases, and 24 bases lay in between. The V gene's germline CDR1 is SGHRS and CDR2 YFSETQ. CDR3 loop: CASRDTSAGMKGDTQYF. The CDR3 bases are TGCGCCAGCAGGGACACCTCGGCCGGTATGAAGGGAGATACGCAGTATTTT.

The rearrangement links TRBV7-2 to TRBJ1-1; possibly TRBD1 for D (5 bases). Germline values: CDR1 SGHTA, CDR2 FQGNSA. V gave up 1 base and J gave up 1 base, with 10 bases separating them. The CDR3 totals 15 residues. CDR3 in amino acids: CASSLEGTTNTEAFF. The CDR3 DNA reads TGTGCCAGCAGCTTAGAAGGGACGACGAACACTGAAGCTTTCTTT.

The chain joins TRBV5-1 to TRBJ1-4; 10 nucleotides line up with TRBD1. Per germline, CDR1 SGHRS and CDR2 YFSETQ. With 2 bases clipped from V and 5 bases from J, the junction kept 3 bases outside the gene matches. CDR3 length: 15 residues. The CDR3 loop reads CASSFTTGGNEKLFF. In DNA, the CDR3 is TGCGCCAGCAGCTTTACGACAGGGGGCAATGAAAAACTGTTTTTT.

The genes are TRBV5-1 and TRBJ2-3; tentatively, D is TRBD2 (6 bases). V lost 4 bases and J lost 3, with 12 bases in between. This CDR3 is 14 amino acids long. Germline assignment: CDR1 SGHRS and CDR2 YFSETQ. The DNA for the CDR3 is TGCGCCAGCAGCCCATTGGAGGGGACAGATACGCAGTATTTT. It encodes CASSPLEGTDTQYF.

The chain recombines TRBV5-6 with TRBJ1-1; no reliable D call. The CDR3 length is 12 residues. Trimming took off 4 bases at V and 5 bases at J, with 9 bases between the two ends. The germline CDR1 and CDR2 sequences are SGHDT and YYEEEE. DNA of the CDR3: TGTGCCAGCAGCCGAGTGGAGACTGAAGCTTTCTTT. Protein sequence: CASSRVETEAFF.

The DNA for the CDR3 is TGCAGCGTTGTGGGAGCCGAGGGGGCAAGTCAGCCCCAGCATTTT. This sequence encodes CSVVGAEGASQPQHF. The V gene is TRBV29-1, the J gene TRBJ1-5, with TRBD1 identical over 7 bases. The CDR3 covers 15 residues. Germline V lookup: CDR1 SQVTM, CDR2 ANQGSEA. V lost 4 bases to trimming and J lost 6 bases; unmatched junction nucleotides: 12.

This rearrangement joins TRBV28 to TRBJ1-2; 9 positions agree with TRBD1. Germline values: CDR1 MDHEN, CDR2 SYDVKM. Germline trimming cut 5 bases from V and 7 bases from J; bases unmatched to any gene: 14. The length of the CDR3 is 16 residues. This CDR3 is CASSAPGQGPNFGYTF. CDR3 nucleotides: TGTGCCAGCAGTGCCCCGGGACAGGGCCCCAATTTTGGCTACACCTTC.

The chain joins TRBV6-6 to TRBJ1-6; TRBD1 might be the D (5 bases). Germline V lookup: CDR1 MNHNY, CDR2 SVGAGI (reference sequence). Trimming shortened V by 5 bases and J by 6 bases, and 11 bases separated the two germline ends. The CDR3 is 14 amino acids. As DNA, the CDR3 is TGTGCCAGCAGTGTACGGACACTTAATTCACCCCTCCACTTT. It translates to CASSVRTLNSPLHF.

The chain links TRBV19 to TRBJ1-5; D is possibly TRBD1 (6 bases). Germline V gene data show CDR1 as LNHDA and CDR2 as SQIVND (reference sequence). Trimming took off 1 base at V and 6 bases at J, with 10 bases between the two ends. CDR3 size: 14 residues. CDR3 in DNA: TGTGCCAGTAGTATAGGTCTGGGGGCTCAGCCCCAGCATTTT. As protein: CASSIGLGAQPQHF.

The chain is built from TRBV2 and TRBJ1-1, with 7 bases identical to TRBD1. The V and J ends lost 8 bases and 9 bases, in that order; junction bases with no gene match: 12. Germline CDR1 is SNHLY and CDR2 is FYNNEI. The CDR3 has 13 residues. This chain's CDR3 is CASAVGQAAKAFF. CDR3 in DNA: TGTGCCAGCGCAGTTGGACAGGCTGCCAAAGCTTTCTTT.

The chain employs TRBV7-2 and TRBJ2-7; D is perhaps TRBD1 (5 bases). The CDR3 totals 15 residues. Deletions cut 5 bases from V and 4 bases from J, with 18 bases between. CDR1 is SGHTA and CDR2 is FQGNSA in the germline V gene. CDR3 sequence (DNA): TGTGCCAGCAGCCCATCACAGGCCGGCCTTTACGAGCAGTACTTC. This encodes CASSPSQAGLYEQYF.

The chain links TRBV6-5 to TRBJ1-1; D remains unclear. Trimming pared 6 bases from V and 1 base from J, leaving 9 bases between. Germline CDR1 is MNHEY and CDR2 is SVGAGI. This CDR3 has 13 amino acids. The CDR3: CASRITGNTEAFF. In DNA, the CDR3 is TGTGCCAGCAGAATAACCGGGAACACTGAAGCTTTCTTT.

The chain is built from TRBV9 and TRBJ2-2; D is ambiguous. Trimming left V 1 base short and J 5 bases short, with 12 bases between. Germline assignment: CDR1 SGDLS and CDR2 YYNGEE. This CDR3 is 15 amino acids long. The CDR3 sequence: CASSVKGSGTGELFF. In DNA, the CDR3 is TGTGCCAGCAGCGTAAAGGGATCAGGAACCGGGGAGCTGTTTTTT.

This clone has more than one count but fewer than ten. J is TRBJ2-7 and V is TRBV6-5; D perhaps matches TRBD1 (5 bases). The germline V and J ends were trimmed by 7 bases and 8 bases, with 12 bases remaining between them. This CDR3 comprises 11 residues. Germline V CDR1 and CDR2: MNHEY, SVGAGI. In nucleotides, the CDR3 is TGTGCCAGCAATCAGGGATCTAAGCAGTACTTC. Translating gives CASNQGSKQYF.

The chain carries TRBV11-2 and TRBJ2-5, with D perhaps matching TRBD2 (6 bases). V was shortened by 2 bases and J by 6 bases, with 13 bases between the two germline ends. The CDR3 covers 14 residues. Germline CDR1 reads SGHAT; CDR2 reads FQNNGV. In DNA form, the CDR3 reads TGTGCCAGCAGCTTACTACAGGAGGGAAAGACCCAGTACTTC. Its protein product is CASSLLQEGKTQYF.

CDR3 loop: CAVNRDGYTF. The CDR3 coding sequence is TGTGCCGTGAACAGGGATGGCTACACCTTC. The chain carries TRBV30 and TRBJ1-2; possible D gene TRBD1, 6 bases. Germline lookup yields CDR1 GTSNPN and CDR2 SVGIG (reference sequence). This CDR3 has 10 amino acids. V dropped 8 bases and J dropped 6 bases, with 10 bases sitting between them.

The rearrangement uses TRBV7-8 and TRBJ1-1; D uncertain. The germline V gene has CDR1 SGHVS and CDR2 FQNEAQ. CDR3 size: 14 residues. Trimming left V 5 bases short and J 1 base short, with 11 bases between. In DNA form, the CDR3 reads TGTGCCAGCAGCGAAAGAAGAGAGAACACTGAAGCTTTCTTT. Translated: CASSERRENTEAFF.

The CDR3 loop is CASSLIGSSTGTDTQYF. For the CDR3, the DNA is TGTGCCAGCAGCTTAATAGGCAGCTCAACGGGCACAGATACGCAGTATTTT. The chain carries TRBV7-3 and TRBJ2-3, with D hard to call. Per the germline V gene, CDR1 is SGHTA and CDR2 is FQGTGA. The V end lost 1 base, the J end lost 1 base, and 15 bases lay between the germline ends. This CDR3 contains 17 residues.

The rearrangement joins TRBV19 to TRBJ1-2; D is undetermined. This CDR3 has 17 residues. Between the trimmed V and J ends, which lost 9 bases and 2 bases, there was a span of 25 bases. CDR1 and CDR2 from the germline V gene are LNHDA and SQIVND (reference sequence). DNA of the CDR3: TGTGCCAGCCAGGCCTTGGACGGAGCGCGACGGAACTATGGCTACACCTTC. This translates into CASQALDGARRNYGYTF.

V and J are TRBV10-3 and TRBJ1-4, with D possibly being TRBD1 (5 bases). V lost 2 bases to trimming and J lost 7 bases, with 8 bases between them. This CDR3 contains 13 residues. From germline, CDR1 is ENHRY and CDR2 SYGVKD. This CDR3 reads CAISEGAGEKLFF. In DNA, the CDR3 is TGTGCCATCAGTGAGGGGGCTGGTGAAAAACTGTTTTTT.

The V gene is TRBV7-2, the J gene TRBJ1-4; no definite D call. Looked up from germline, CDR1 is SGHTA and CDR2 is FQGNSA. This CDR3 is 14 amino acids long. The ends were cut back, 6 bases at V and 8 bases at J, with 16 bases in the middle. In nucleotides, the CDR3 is TGTGCCAGCAGTTTTTTCGGGGTGCGGGAAAAACTGTTTTTT. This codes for CASSFFGVREKLFF. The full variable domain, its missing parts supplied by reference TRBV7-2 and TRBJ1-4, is GAGVSQSPSNKVTEKGKDVELRCDPISGHTALYWYRQSLGQGLEFLIYFQGNSAPDKSGLPSDRFSAERTGGSVSTLTIQRTQQEDSAVYLCASSFFGVREKLFFGSGTQLSVL.